These 23 T cell receptor beta chains came from one sample sequenced in a study of response to subunit inactivated influenza vaccine. In TCRdb, the RT-PCR reads were re-called with MiXCR into one record per CDR3 protein. This table has hundreds of thousands of distinct CDR3 sequences, roughly 15% appearing once. This material consisted of PBMCs from blood, taken approximately 15 days before vaccination. These receptors came from a man aged 50-59 years who received an inactivated influenza vaccine.

The gene calls are TRBV7-9 and TRBJ1-4; D not resolved. Germline-derived CDR1 and CDR2 are SEHNR and FQNEAQ (reference sequence). V dropped 3 bases and J dropped 7 bases, with 6 bases sitting between them. This CDR3 region has 12 residues. CDR3: CASSFWVEKLFF. The CDR3 region has the DNA TGTGCCAGCAGCTTTTGGGTTGAAAAACTGTTTTTT.

This clonotype has at least ten counts. The chain uses TRBV4-2 and TRBJ1-3; 11 bases fit TRBD1. V dropped 3 bases and J dropped 1; count of bases not matched to a gene: 2. The CDR3 loop spans 16 amino acids. The germline V gene has CDR1 LGHNA and CDR2 YNFKEQ. CDR3 DNA: TGTGCCAGCAGCCATGGACAGGGGGCGTCTGGAAACACCATATATTTT. It is translated as CASSHGQGASGNTIYF.

This clonotype has more than one count but fewer than ten. This chain joins TRBV20-1 and TRBJ2-3; 8 nucleotides match TRBD2. The CDR3 has 17 amino acids. V was pared by 0 bases and J by 4 bases, with 12 bases of the junction left unmatched. Germline loops: CDR1 DFQATT, CDR2 SNEGSKA (reference sequence). CDR3 in amino acids: CSARDPRGSGEPDTQYF. CDR3 nucleotide sequence: TGCAGTGCTAGAGACCCGAGAGGTAGCGGGGAGCCAGATACGCAGTATTTT.

There are many counts of this clonotype. The V gene is TRBV7-9, the J gene TRBJ2-3; 10 bases map to TRBD1. With 4 bases clipped from V and 3 bases from J, the junction kept 4 bases outside the gene matches. Per germline, CDR1 SEHNR and CDR2 FQNEAQ (reference sequence). The CDR3 is 15 residues long. The CDR3 sequence: CASSSRQGATDTQYF. CDR3 coding DNA: TGTGCCAGCAGCTCTAGACAGGGGGCAACAGATACGCAGTATTTT.

This chain joins TRBV20-1 and TRBJ1-5, with TRBD1 as a possible D gene (5 bases). CDR1 and CDR2 (germline): DFQATT, SNEGSKA (reference sequence). The CDR3 covers 12 residues. V lost 4 bases and J lost 4, with 8 bases in between. DNA for the CDR3: TGCAGTGCTACGGGGGATAATCAGCCCCAGCATTTT. It specifies CSATGDNQPQHF.

In its sample, this clonotype was seen a few times. The chain recombines TRBV20-1 with TRBJ2-1; D gene uncertain. The CDR3 consists of 12 residues. Germline V CDR1 and CDR2: DFQATT, SNEGSKA (reference sequence). Trimming left V 2 bases short and J 5 bases short, with 7 bases between. The CDR3, as DNA: TGCAGTGCTAGACAGTCCGACAATGAGCAGTTCTTC. Protein: CSARQSDNEQFF.

V usage is TRBV24-1 and J usage is TRBJ2-5; TRBD1 matches 12 bases. Trimming cost V 4 bases and J 5 bases; bases outside gene matches: 7. The CDR3 extends over 16 amino acids. CDR1 KGHDR and CDR2 SFDVKD come from the germline V gene. The DNA of the CDR3 is TGTGCCACCAGTGACCGGGGGACAGGGGGCCAGGAGACCCAGTACTTC. Its translation is CATSDRGTGGQETQYF.

This sequence joins TRBV6-7 and TRBJ2-1, with 8 positions matching TRBD2. TRBV6-7 counts as an open reading frame of uncertain function. V lost 5 bases and J lost 2; bases outside the gene matches: 11. The CDR3 is 17 residues long. The CDR3 DNA follows: TGTGCCAGCAGTAACCCAAAGCGGGAGAGGACCTACAATGAGCAGTTCTTC. As protein: CASSNPKRERTYNEQFF.

In this sample, this clonotype turned up many times. The rearrangement joins TRBV12-3 or TRBV12-4 to TRBJ2-7, with 9 bases aligning to TRBD1. The CDR3 runs to 16 residues. V dropped 6 bases and J dropped 3; count of bases not matched to a gene: 12. CDR3 in amino acids: CASSPRDRDVYYEQYF. The DNA for the CDR3 is TGTGCCAGCAGCCCCCGGGACAGGGACGTTTACTACGAGCAGTACTTC.

This clonotype was observed once. The rearrangement uses TRBV21-1 and TRBJ2-1. TRBV21-1 is deemed a pseudogene. CDR3 size: 12 residues. CDR3 DNA sequence: TGTGCCGGCAGCGAAACCTGCAATGAGCAGTTCTTC. Its protein is CAGSETCNEQFF.

This clonotype was recorded at least ten times. The CDR3 DNA is TGTGCCAGCAGATCACGGGGACAGGGGGTGAGGTCACCCCTCCACTTT. Its translation: CASRSRGQGVRSPLHF. The V and J genes are TRBV12-3 or TRBV12-4 and TRBJ1-6; TRBD1 aligns across 11 bases. This CDR3 has 16 residues. Trimming at V came to 6 bases and at J to 10 bases, leaving 11 bases not matched to a gene.

The V call is TRBV7-3, the J call TRBJ2-2, with D hard to call. Trimming took 5 bases from V and 1 from J, leaving 8 bases between them. The germline V gene encodes CDR1 SGHTA and CDR2 FQGTGA. The CDR3 has 14 residues. CDR3 sequence: CASSQTLNTGELFF. In nucleotides, the CDR3 is TGTGCCAGCAGCCAAACTTTGAACACCGGGGAGCTGTTTTTT.

This clonotype was picked up a small number of times. The chain combines TRBV20-1 with TRBJ2-1, with TRBD2 matching 10 bases. This CDR3 region has 14 residues. V lost 4 bases to trimming and J lost 7 bases; unmatched junction nucleotides: 7. Germline-derived CDR1 and CDR2 are DFQATT and SNEGSKA (reference sequence). In DNA, the CDR3 is TGCAGTGCTAATCCGGGACTAGCGAGGAATGAGCAGTTCTTC. Translated: CSANPGLARNEQFF.

This clonotype was seen ten or more times. The chain uses TRBV12-3 or TRBV12-4 and TRBJ2-5, with D perhaps matching TRBD1 or TRBD2 (6 bases each). V dropped 6 bases and J dropped 4 bases, with 12 bases sitting between them. The CDR3 totals 13 residues. CDR3 protein: CASSIGGPETQYF. The CDR3 region has the DNA TGTGCCAGCAGCATAGGGGGGCCAGAGACCCAGTACTTC.

V and J are TRBV6-5 and TRBJ1-5; D gene ambiguous. The V gene lost 4 bases and the J gene lost 1 base, with 8 bases spanning the gap. CDR3 length equals 14 residues. In germline, CDR1 is MNHEY, CDR2 SVGAGI. The DNA for the CDR3 is TGTGCCAGCAGTTCAGTGACGAGCAATCAGCCCCAGCATTTT. Protein sequence: CASSSVTSNQPQHF.

This chain links TRBV3-1 with TRBJ1-2; 7 bases map to TRBD1. The germline V gene encodes CDR1 LGHDT and CDR2 YNNKEL (reference sequence). V lost 0 bases and J lost 0; bases outside the gene matches: 4. The CDR3 has 16 amino acids. In DNA form, the CDR3 reads TGTGCCAGCAGCCAAGAAGCACAGGGGACTAACTATGGCTACACCTTC. It translates to CASSQEAQGTNYGYTF.

The chain links TRBV7-2 to TRBJ2-5; D uncertain. The CDR3 loop spans 12 amino acids. The V and J ends lost 1 base and 7 bases respectively, with 7 bases between them. The germline V gene has CDR1 SGHTA and CDR2 FQGNSA. The DNA of the CDR3 is TGTGCCAGCAGCTTAGATCTTGGGACCCAGTACTTC. Its translation is CASSLDLGTQYF. The whole variable domain, remainder taken from reference TRBV7-2 and TRBJ2-5, is GAGVSQSPSNKVTEKGKDVELRCDPISGHTALYWYRQSLGQGLEFLIYFQGNSAPDKSGLPSDRFSAERTGGSVSTLTIQRTQQEDSAVYLCASSLDLGTQYFGPGTRLLVL.

This clonotype was counted only a few times. V usage is TRBV27 and J usage is TRBJ2-7, with TRBD2 identical over 10 bases. CDR3 size: 16 residues. Trimming cost V 4 bases and J 2 bases; bases outside gene matches: 8. Germline V CDR1 and CDR2: MNHEY, SMNVEV (reference sequence). The chain's CDR3 is CASSSVSAGGTYEQYF. CDR3 in DNA: TGTGCCAGCAGTTCCGTGTCAGCGGGAGGGACCTACGAGCAGTACTTC.

There are a few counts of this clonotype. The chain is built from TRBV6-2 or TRBV6-3 and TRBJ2-7, with 9 bases that match TRBD1. V was clipped by 2 bases and J by 0 bases; unmatched bases: 14. The V gene's germline CDR1 is MNHEY and CDR2 SVGEGT. The CDR3 runs 19 residues. The CDR3 DNA sequence: TGTGCCAGCAGTTACCTATTTAGGACAGGGGCGCTTCTCTCCTACGAGCAGTACTTC. Protein sequence: CASSYLFRTGALLSYEQYF.

As concerns this clonotype: One end of the junction does not line up with germline, which may come from a read error. The rearrangement joins TRBV6-1 to TRBJ2-7, with D possibly being TRBD2 (6 bases). CDR3 length: 14 residues. Germline V gene lookup returns CDR1 MNHNS and CDR2 SASEGT. DNA for the CDR3: TGTGCCAGCGGTGATCCCGGGACTGTATACGAGCAGTACTTC. Translated, it gives CASGDPGTVYEQYF.

This clonotype was detected ten times or more. This chain uses TRBV5-6 with TRBJ2-7, with 7 bases aligning to TRBD1. J lost 3 bases, V lost 2 bases, and 5 bases had no gene match. Germline-derived CDR1 and CDR2 are SGHDT and YYEEEE. CDR3 size: 14 residues. The CDR3 loop reads CASSFLGTDYEQYF. Here the CDR3 DNA reads TGTGCCAGCAGCTTTTTAGGGACAGACTACGAGCAGTACTTC.

This clonotype has a handful of counts. The V gene is TRBV10-3, the J gene TRBJ2-2; D remains unclear. CDR3 length equals 14 residues. Trimming left V 7 bases short and J 0 bases short, with 9 bases between. In germline, CDR1 is ENHRY, CDR2 SYGVKD. CDR3: CAITASTNTGELFF. CDR3 bases: TGTGCCATCACCGCCAGTACGAACACCGGGGAGCTGTTTTTT.

This clonotype was counted many times. V usage is TRBV6-2 or TRBV6-3 and J usage is TRBJ1-5; TRBD1 might be the D (6 bases). Trimming removed 6 bases at V and 2 bases at J, with 17 bases between. CDR3 length: 16 residues. Germline values: CDR1 MNHEY, CDR2 SVGEGT. The CDR3 sequence is CASRRIQGGGNQPQHF. In DNA, the CDR3 is TGTGCCAGCAGACGGATACAGGGAGGGGGCAATCAGCCCCAGCATTTT.